Listed below are T cell receptor beta chains from one sample, sequenced in a study of blood T cell repertoires in COVID-19. The repertoire was sequenced with immunoSEQ multiplex PCR; TCRdb's copy has only in-frame clones and lacks some. Counted here are tens of thousands of clones, about three quarters occurring once; the ten biggest clones make up 30% to 35%. Input material: peripheral blood. All receptors come from a man aged 60-69 years with acute or convalescent COVID-19. The CDR3 runs from the conserved cysteine through the conserved F or W. Fields, in order: CDR3 length, J gene, clone size, V gene, D gene, CDR3 protein, CDR3 DNA. The D gene is left open where the match is weak. A row's size may be missing; if present it is once, few, many or a size class.

cdr3_length: 16; j_call: TRBJ2-1; clone_size: -; v_call: TRBV11-3; d_call: TRBD1; cdr3_aa: CASSLLSDRGGIEQFF; cdr3_nt: TGTGCCAGCAGCTTATTATCGGACAGGGGCGGTATTGAGCAGTTCTTC
cdr3_length: 14; j_call: TRBJ2-4; clone_size: -; v_call: TRBV5-4; d_call: -; cdr3_aa: CASSSGTLKNIQYF; cdr3_nt: TGTGCCAGCAGCTCCGGGACACTAAAAAACATTCAGTACTTC
cdr3_length: 15; j_call: TRBJ1-2; clone_size: -; v_call: TRBV9; d_call: TRBD1; cdr3_aa: CASSVVSRGRSGYTF; cdr3_nt: TGTGCCAGCAGCGTAGTTTCCAGGGGGCGAAGTGGCTACACCTTC
cdr3_length: 16; j_call: TRBJ1-5; clone_size: -; v_call: TRBV23-1; d_call: TRBD1; cdr3_aa: CASSHRRGRSNQPQHF; cdr3_nt: TGCGCCAGCAGTCATCGTAGGGGGCGAAGCAATCAGCCCCAGCATTTT
cdr3_length: 15; j_call: TRBJ2-1; clone_size: once; v_call: TRBV11-3; d_call: TRBD1; cdr3_aa: CASNERTGYFNEQFF; cdr3_nt: TGTGCCAGCAACGAACGGACAGGGTATTTTAATGAGCAGTTCTTC
cdr3_length: 15; j_call: TRBJ2-2; clone_size: -; v_call: TRBV7-6; d_call: -; cdr3_aa: CASSLRSDSTGELFF; cdr3_nt: TGTGCCAGCAGCTTACGATCTGACAGCACCGGGGAGCTGTTTTTT
cdr3_length: 14; j_call: TRBJ2-7; clone_size: -; v_call: TRBV11-3; d_call: TRBD1; cdr3_aa: CASSVGQGGNEQYF; cdr3_nt: TGTGCCAGCAGCGTGGGACAGGGAGGGAACGAGCAGTACTTC
cdr3_length: 16; j_call: TRBJ2-5; clone_size: once; v_call: TRBV19; d_call: TRBD2; cdr3_aa: CASSRSGRAKTETQYF; cdr3_nt: TGTGCCAGTAGTCGCAGCGGGAGGGCCAAAACTGAGACCCAGTACTTC
cdr3_length: 13; j_call: TRBJ2-5; clone_size: -; v_call: TRBV5-1; d_call: TRBD1; cdr3_aa: CASSPGQGETQYF; cdr3_nt: TGCGCCAGCAGCCCGGGACAGGGAGAGACCCAGTACTTC
cdr3_length: 13; j_call: TRBJ2-7; clone_size: -; v_call: TRBV30; d_call: -; cdr3_aa: CAWRLGASREQYF; cdr3_nt: TGTGCCTGGAGACTTGGGGCATCACGAGAGCAGTACTTC
cdr3_length: 13; j_call: TRBJ1-1; clone_size: -; v_call: TRBV7-9; d_call: -; cdr3_aa: CASSLVGSTEAFF; cdr3_nt: TGTGCCAGCAGCTTAGTGGGGAGTACTGAAGCTTTCTTT
cdr3_length: 15; j_call: TRBJ2-3; clone_size: few; v_call: TRBV19; d_call: -; cdr3_aa: CASTPRAGHTDTQYF; cdr3_nt: TGTGCCAGTACCCCCCGGGCAGGGCACACAGATACGCAGTATTTT
cdr3_length: 14; j_call: TRBJ2-7; clone_size: -; v_call: TRBV2; d_call: TRBD1; cdr3_aa: CAIRGTGRSGEQYF; cdr3_nt: TGTGCCATCAGAGGGACAGGGCGCTCTGGGGAGCAGTACTTC
cdr3_length: 15; j_call: TRBJ2-5; clone_size: -; v_call: TRBV5-1; d_call: -; cdr3_aa: CASSLSGQFRETQYF; cdr3_nt: TGCGCCAGCAGCTTGTCAGGACAGTTTAGGGAGACCCAGTACTTC
cdr3_length: 15; j_call: TRBJ2-5; clone_size: few; v_call: TRBV5-8; d_call: TRBD1; cdr3_aa: CASSLVGTDLGTQYF; cdr3_nt: TGTGCCAGCAGCTTGGTGGGGACAGATTTGGGGACCCAGTACTTC
cdr3_length: 15; j_call: TRBJ1-1; clone_size: once; v_call: TRBV6-6; d_call: TRBD1; cdr3_aa: CASSYSRQGTTEAFF; cdr3_nt: TGTGCCAGCAGTTACTCACGACAGGGGACCACTGAAGCTTTCTTT
cdr3_length: 18; j_call: TRBJ2-2; clone_size: -; v_call: TRBV5-1; d_call: TRBD2; cdr3_aa: CASSYFASGRAKAGELFF; cdr3_nt: TGCGCCAGCAGCTATTTCGCTAGCGGGAGGGCCAAAGCCGGGGAGCTGTTTTTT
cdr3_length: 14; j_call: TRBJ1-5; clone_size: -; v_call: TRBV5-6; d_call: -; cdr3_aa: CASSGQRFSQPQHF; cdr3_nt: TGTGCCAGCAGTGGTCAGAGGTTCTCTCAGCCCCAGCATTTT
cdr3_length: 15; j_call: TRBJ2-4; clone_size: few; v_call: TRBV6-6; d_call: -; cdr3_aa: CASSYIEPSVNIQYF; cdr3_nt: TGTGCCAGCAGTTACATCGAGCCTTCGGTGAACATTCAGTACTTC
cdr3_length: 13; j_call: TRBJ2-3; clone_size: few; v_call: TRBV5-4; d_call: -; cdr3_aa: CASSNGGTDTQYF; cdr3_nt: TGTGCCAGCAGCAACGGAGGCACAGATACGCAGTATTTT
cdr3_length: 13; j_call: TRBJ2-7; clone_size: -; v_call: TRBV5-4; d_call: TRBD1; cdr3_aa: CASSLGTGSEQYF; cdr3_nt: TGTGCCAGCAGCTTGGGGACAGGGAGCGAGCAGTACTTC
cdr3_length: 17; j_call: TRBJ2-3; clone_size: -; v_call: TRBV6-1; d_call: TRBD1; cdr3_aa: CASSASGTGYRTDTQYF; cdr3_nt: TGTGCCAGCAGTGCCAGTGGGACAGGGTATCGCACAGATACGCAGTATTTT
cdr3_length: 14; j_call: TRBJ2-7; clone_size: few; v_call: TRBV19; d_call: TRBD1; cdr3_aa: CASSIAHRGYEQYF; cdr3_nt: TGTGCCAGTAGTATAGCCCACAGGGGCTACGAGCAGTACTTC
cdr3_length: 13; j_call: TRBJ1-1; clone_size: few; v_call: TRBV12-3/TRBV12-4; d_call: -; cdr3_aa: CASSLAGDTEAFF; cdr3_nt: TGTGCCAGCAGTTTAGCAGGGGACACTGAAGCTTTCTTT